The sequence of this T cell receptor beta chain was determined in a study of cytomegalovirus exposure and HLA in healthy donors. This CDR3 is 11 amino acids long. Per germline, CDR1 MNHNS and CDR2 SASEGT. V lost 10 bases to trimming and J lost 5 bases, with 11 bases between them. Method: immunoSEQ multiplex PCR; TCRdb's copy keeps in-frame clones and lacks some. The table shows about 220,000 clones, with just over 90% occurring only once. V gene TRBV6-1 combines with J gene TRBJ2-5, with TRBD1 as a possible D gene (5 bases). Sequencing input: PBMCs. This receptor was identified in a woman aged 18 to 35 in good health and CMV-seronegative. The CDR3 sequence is CATVGDETQYF. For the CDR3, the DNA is TGTGCCACCGTAGGGGATGAGACCCAGTACTTC.